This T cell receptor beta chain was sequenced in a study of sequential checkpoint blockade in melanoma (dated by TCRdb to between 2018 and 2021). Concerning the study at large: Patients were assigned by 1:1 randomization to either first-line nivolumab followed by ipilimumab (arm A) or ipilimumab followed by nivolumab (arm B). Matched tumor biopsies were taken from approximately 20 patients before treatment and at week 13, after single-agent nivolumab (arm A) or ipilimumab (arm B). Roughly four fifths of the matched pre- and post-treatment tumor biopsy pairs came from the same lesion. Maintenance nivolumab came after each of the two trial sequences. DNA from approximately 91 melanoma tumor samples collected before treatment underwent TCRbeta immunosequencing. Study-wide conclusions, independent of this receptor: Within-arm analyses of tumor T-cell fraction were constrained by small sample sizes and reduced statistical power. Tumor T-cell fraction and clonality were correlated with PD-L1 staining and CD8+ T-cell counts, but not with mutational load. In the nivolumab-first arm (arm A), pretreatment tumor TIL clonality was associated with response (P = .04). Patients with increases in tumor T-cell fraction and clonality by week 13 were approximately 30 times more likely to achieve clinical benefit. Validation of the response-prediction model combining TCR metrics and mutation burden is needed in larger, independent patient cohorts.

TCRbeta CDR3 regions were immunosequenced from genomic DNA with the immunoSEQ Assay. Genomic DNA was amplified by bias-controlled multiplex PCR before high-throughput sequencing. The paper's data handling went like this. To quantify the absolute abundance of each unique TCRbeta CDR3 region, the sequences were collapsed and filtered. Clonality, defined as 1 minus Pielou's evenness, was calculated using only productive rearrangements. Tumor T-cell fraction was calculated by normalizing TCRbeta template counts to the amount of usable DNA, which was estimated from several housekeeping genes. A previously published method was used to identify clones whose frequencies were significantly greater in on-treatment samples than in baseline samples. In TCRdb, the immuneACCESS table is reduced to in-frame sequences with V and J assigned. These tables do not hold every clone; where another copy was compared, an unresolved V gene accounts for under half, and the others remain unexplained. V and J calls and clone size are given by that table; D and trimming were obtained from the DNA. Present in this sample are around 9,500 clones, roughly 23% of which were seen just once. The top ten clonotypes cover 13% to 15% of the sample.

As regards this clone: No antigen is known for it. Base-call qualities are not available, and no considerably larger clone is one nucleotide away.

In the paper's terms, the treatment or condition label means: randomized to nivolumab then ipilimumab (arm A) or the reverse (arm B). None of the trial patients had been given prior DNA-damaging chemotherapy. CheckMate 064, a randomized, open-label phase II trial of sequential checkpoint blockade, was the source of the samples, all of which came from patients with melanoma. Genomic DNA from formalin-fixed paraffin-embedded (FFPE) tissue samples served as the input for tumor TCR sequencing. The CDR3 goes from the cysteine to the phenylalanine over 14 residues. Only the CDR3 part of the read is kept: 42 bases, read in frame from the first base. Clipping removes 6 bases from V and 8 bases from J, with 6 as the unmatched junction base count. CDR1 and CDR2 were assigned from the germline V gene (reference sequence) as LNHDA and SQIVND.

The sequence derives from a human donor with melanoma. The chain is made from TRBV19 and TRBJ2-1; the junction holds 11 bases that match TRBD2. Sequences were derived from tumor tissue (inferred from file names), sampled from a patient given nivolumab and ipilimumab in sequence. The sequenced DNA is TGTGCCAGTAGAAGACTAGCGGGGAGGTATGAGCAGTTCTTC. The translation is CASRRLAGRYEQFF. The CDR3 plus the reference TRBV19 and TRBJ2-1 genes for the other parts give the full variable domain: DGGITQSPKYLFRKEGQNVTLSCEQNLNHDAMYWYRQDPGQGLRLIYYSQIVNDFQKGDIAEGYSVSREKKESFPLTVTSAQKNPTAFYLCASRRLAGRYEQFFGPGTRLTVL.